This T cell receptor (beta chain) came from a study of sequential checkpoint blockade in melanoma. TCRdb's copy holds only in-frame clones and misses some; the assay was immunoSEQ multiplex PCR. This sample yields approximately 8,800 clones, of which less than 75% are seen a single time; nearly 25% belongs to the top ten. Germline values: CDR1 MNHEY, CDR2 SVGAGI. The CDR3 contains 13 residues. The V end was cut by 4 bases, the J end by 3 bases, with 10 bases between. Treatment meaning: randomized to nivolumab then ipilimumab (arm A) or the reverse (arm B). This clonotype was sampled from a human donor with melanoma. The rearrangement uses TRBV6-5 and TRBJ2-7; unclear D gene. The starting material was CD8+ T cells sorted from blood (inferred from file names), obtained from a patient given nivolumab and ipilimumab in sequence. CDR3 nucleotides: TGTGCCAGCAGTTTGGGCTACCTCTACGAGCAGTACTTC. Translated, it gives CASSLGYLYEQYF.